These 5 T cell receptor beta chains were sequenced from one sample in a study of CD4+ T cells in melanoma (dated 2022 in TCRdb). The receptor library was made with the immunoSEQ multiplex PCR assay. Here the immuneACCESS table is served through TCRdb, limited to in-frame sequences with V and J called. Missing clones are a known gap in these copies; in checked studies unresolved V genes cover under half, and the rest lacks a known reason. Within this sample are about 55,000 clones, with roughly three quarters of them counted one time only. The top ten hold about 5.1% of the sample. The source material was tumor tissue. The receptors stem from a human donor with melanoma.

The chain has TRBV4-3 and TRBJ2-2, with D hard to call. V lost 1 base, J lost 1 base, and 4 bases lay in between. The CDR3 sequence is 14 residues long. Germline CDR1 LGHNA, CDR2 YSLEER. For the CDR3, the DNA is TGCGCCAGCAGCCAAGCGGGGAACACCGGGGAGCTGTTTTTT. It codes for CASSQAGNTGELFF.

V usage is TRBV19 and J usage is TRBJ1-1; 9 bases fit TRBD1. The CDR3 totals 14 residues. Germline CDR1 and CDR2: LNHDA and SQIVND (reference sequence). V shed 5 bases and J 5 bases; nucleotides not matched to a gene: 6. The CDR3: CASSFGTGLTEAFF. As DNA, the CDR3 is TGTGCCAGTAGTTTCGGGACAGGGTTAACTGAAGCTTTCTTT.

V is TRBV10-3 and J is TRBJ1-2, with 8 bases aligning to TRBD1. Germline V gene data show CDR1 as ENHRY and CDR2 as SYGVKD. The CDR3 is 16 residues long. V shed 0 bases and J 4 bases; nucleotides not matched to a gene: 7. CDR3 DNA: TGTGCCATCAGTGAGTCGAATTTAGACAGGGGCTATGGCTACACCTTC. Translating gives CAISESNLDRGYGYTF.

The chain links TRBV7-3 to TRBJ2-1; D possibly corresponds to TRBD1 (5 bases). V lost 0 bases, J lost 0 bases, and 6 bases lay in between. The CDR3 length is 15 residues. Germline CDR1 reads SGHTA; CDR2 reads FQGTGA. Here the CDR3 DNA reads TGTGCCAGCAGCTTAACGACAGACTCCTACAATGAGCAGTTCTTC. This gives the protein CASSLTTDSYNEQFF.

The chain uses TRBV13 and TRBJ1-2; 8 bases are shared with TRBD1. V shed 5 bases, J shed 6 bases, and the junction held 8 bases outside the gene matches. This CDR3 is built from 14 residues. Germline CDR1 and CDR2: PRHDT and FYEKMQ (reference sequence). In DNA, the CDR3 is TGTGCCAGCAGCGAGGCAGGGGGCGTTGATGGCTACACCTTC. Protein sequence: CASSEAGGVDGYTF. The variable domain in full, with the rest retrieved from reference TRBV13 and TRBJ1-2, is AAGVIQSPRHLIKEKRETATLKCYPIPRHDTVYWYQQGPGQDPQFLISFYEKMQSDKGSIPDRFSAQQFSDYHSELNMSSLELGDSALYFCASSEAGGVDGYTFGSGTRLTVV.